A single TCR beta chain is shown here with its context. Antigen unknown. These data are taken from a study of CD4+ T cells in melanoma. Findings and caveats of the study: Neoantigen-specific CD4+ T cells in melanoma reportedly had diverse differentiation states. A reported correlation linked neoantigen-specific CD4+ T cells to CD8+, macrophage and B cell function.

The method was immunoSEQ multiplex PCR; TCRdb's version includes in-frame clones alone and lacks a portion of them. The profile shows approximately 9,700 clones, around two thirds of them singletons. The CDR3 consists of 13 residues. The V and J ends lost 5 bases and 7 bases respectively, with 9 bases between them. CDR1 is MNHEY and CDR2 is SVGAGI in the germline V gene. The origin of this receptor is a human donor with melanoma. Sequenced: cells from a culture (not recorded whether cultured in vitro). V usage is TRBV6-5 and J usage is TRBJ1-6; D not resolved. The CDR3 reads CASSEEGNSPLHF. CDR3 nucleotides: TGTGCCAGCAGTGAAGAAGGGAATTCACCCCTCCACTTT.